The 9 T cell receptor beta chains below were found in one sample sequenced in a study of identical twins. Each CDR3 protein gets one entry after TCRdb re-called the 5' RACE reads with MiXCR. Of about 470,000 distinct CDR3 sequences listed, 20% to 25% are singletons. The same sample was also used in a study of T cells expressing NK-cell markers.

Material: CD4+ T cells sorted from blood. Receptor source: a young woman in good health.

J is TRBJ2-7 and V is TRBV29-1; 9 nucleotides match TRBD2. This CDR3 comprises 17 residues. With V trimmed by 0 bases and J by 3 bases, 12 bases remained unmatched. Germline-derived CDR1 and CDR2 are SQVTM and ANQGSEA. This chain's CDR3 is CSVEDRPREGGGYEQYF. As DNA, the CDR3 is TGCAGCGTTGAAGACCGGCCGCGGGAGGGGGGGGGCTACGAGCAGTACTTC.

This chain uses TRBV10-3 with TRBJ1-1; D gene ambiguous. Trimming removed 4 bases at V and 3 bases at J, with 9 bases between. Germline CDR1 is ENHRY and CDR2 is SYGVKD. The CDR3 is 13 amino acids. CDR3 nucleotide sequence: TGTGCCATCAGTGTCCTGCCGGACACTGAAGCTTTCTTT. Its translation: CAISVLPDTEAFF.

This chain uses TRBV20-1 with TRBJ2-7; D might be TRBD1 or TRBD2, each matching 5 bases. The CDR3 has 14 amino acids. The V end lost 5 bases, the J end lost 6 bases, and 20 bases lay between the germline ends. From germline, CDR1 is DFQATT and CDR2 SNEGSKA (reference sequence). CDR3 protein: CSAGSRVGDVEQYF. The CDR3 nucleotides read TGCAGTGCTGGCTCTAGGGTGGGGGATGTCGAGCAGTACTTC.

CDR3 in amino acids: CASTLRDLRTYNEQFF. CDR3 nucleotides: TGTGCCAGCACCCTCCGGGATCTTCGGACATACAATGAGCAGTTCTTC. The chain combines TRBV2 with TRBJ2-1; perhaps D is TRBD1 or TRBD2 (5 bases each). Germline CDR1 reads SNHLY; CDR2 reads FYNNEI. The CDR3 sequence is 16 residues long. V was pared by 7 bases and J by 4 bases, with 20 bases between.

The rearrangement joins TRBV6-2 or TRBV6-3 to TRBJ1-1, with a possible D match to TRBD1 (6 bases). The germline CDR1 and CDR2 sequences are MNHEY and SVGEGT. V gave up 4 bases and J gave up 6 bases, with 15 bases separating them. This CDR3 is built from 14 residues. The CDR3: CASSLVFGGAEAFF. In DNA form, the CDR3 reads TGTGCCAGCAGTTTAGTATTCGGGGGCGCTGAAGCTTTCTTT.

This clonotype occurred a few times. This chain links TRBV6-4 with TRBJ2-3; D possibly corresponds to TRBD1 (6 bases). The CDR3 consists of 15 residues. Germline CDR1 MRHNA, CDR2 SNTAGT. V dropped 3 bases and J dropped 4 bases, with 14 bases sitting between them. CDR3 nucleotides: TGTGCCAGCAGTGAGGGCAGGGGAATGGCAGATACGCAGTATTTT. As protein: CASSEGRGMADTQYF.

The chain combines TRBV2 with TRBJ2-4, with 14 bases lining up with TRBD2. The CDR3 is 16 amino acids. Germline CDR1 reads SNHLY; CDR2 reads FYNNEI. The junction had 8 bases not matched to a gene; V was cut back by 5 bases and J by 8 bases. The CDR3 reads CASSPGTSGSFYIQYF. In DNA, the CDR3 is TGTGCCAGCAGTCCGGGGACTAGCGGGAGTTTTTACATTCAGTACTTC.

The V gene is TRBV3-1, the J gene TRBJ2-7; 8 positions agree with TRBD1. The trim removed 1 base at V and 5 bases at J, leaving 4 bases unmatched. The CDR3 has 14 amino acids. Germline CDR1 is LGHDT and CDR2 is YNNKEL (reference sequence). The DNA of the CDR3 is TGTGCCAGCAGCCAAGGGACAGGGCGAAACGAGCAGTACTTC. Protein: CASSQGTGRNEQYF.

This clonotype was picked up a small number of times. The chain links TRBV7-2 to TRBJ2-3; D is tentatively TRBD1 or TRBD2 (5 bases each). There are 15 residues in the CDR3. Germline CDR1 is SGHTA and CDR2 is FQGNSA. V lost 6 bases and J lost 8, with 21 bases in between. The CDR3 bases are TGTGCCAGCAGACCCCCGGGGACGAGGGAGAGTACGCAGTATTTT. Protein: CASRPPGTRESTQYF.